A single T cell receptor beta chain is shown here with its context. What it binds is unknown. This specimen comes from a study of CD8+ T cells in alopecia areata. This CDR3 contains 15 residues. V was clipped by 2 bases and J by 0 bases, with 9 bases between them. Germline assignment: CDR1 SGHRS and CDR2 YFSETQ. Documented treatment: oral pan-JAK inhibitor, 5-10 mg twice daily. Both CD4+ and CD8+ T cells were separated by sorting PBMCs. Study results and caveats: Mouse data revealed clearer TCR sharing than patient data did, a gap possibly tied to HLA. Clonality exceeded that of normal scalp in lesional scalp, most notably in alopecia totalis/universalis.

The sequencing template was cDNA reverse transcribed from extracted RNA. This table comes from immunoSEQ multiplex PCR, and its TCRdb copy is limited to in-frame clones, with some not included. The sample comprises roughly 100,000 clones, 55% to 70% of which are singletons, and roughly 17% rests with the top ten. The sample here was CD8+ T cells sorted from blood, taken at roughly week 58, from a patient treated with tofacitinib. This clonotype was obtained from a human donor with alopecia areata. The chain carries TRBV5-1 and TRBJ2-1; tentatively, D is TRBD2 (5 bases). The chain's CDR3 is CASSFSGSSYNEQFF. In nucleotides, the CDR3 is TGCGCCAGCAGCTTCTCGGGGAGCTCCTACAATGAGCAGTTCTTC.